This entry is about one TCR beta chain. Its antigen is still unknown. The CDR3 extends over 14 amino acids. Looked up from germline, CDR1 is MGHRA and CDR2 is YSYEKL. The record originates from a study of T cells expressing NK-cell markers. The overall study: The TCR beta repertoires originated in sorted CD3+CD56+NKG2C+, CD3+CD56+NKG2C- and CD3+CD56-NKG2C+ T cells. Out of eight donors sequenced, seven tested HCMV-seropositive and the remaining one seronegative. Study observations and caveats: Where a handful of donors were concerned, these clonotypes also led the CD3+CD56-NKG2C+ fraction. NKG2C+ dominant clonotypes from roughly 6 donors made up about 1.0-8% of CD8+ T cells.

TCRdb reprocessed the 5' RACE reads and reports one entry per CDR3 protein, with no DNA. The repertoire shows about 150,000 distinct CDR3 sequences; the top ten hold about 39%. The gene calls are TRBV4-1 and TRBJ2-1; with no DNA, the TCRdb D assignment of TRBD1 cannot be verified. The clonotype comes from a woman aged 45-65 years in good health. The sequenced sample was blood T cells: a sorted CD56 or NKG2C T cell subset, CD4+ or CD8+ T cells, or bulk PBMC T cells (not recorded which). The CDR3 spells CASRVGGPYNEQFF.